The next 18 T cell receptor beta chains were all read from a single sample in a study of blood T cell repertoires in COVID-19. Data came from immunoSEQ multiplex PCR; TCRdb stores just in-frame clones and leaves some out. This sample carries approximately 270,000 clones, 80% to 90% of them seen once, and the ten largest clones take about 1.9%. The sample taken for sequencing was PBMCs or T cells enriched from blood (not recorded which). The source is a woman aged 45-65 years who had recovered from COVID-19.

The gene calls are TRBV15 and TRBJ2-7, with D possibly matching TRBD2 (6 bases). This CDR3 comprises 15 residues. In germline, CDR1 is LNHNV, CDR2 YYDKDF (reference sequence). Trimming took off 1 base at V and 0 bases at J, with 10 bases between the two ends. The CDR3 nucleotides read TGTGCCACCAGCAGAGGAGGAGGGAGCTCCTACGAGCAGTACTTC. Its protein is CATSRGGGSSYEQYF. The entire variable domain, with the rest obtained from reference TRBV15 and TRBJ2-7, is as follows: DAMVIQNPRYQVTQFGKPVTLSCSQTLNHNVMYWYQQKSSQAPKLLFHYYDKDFNNEADTPDNFQSRRPNTSFCFLDIRSPGLGDTAMYLCATSRGGGSSYEQYFGPGTRLTVT.

The chain is built from TRBV6-4 and TRBJ2-7; 7 nucleotides match TRBD1. The CDR3 is 14 residues long. Germline V lookup: CDR1 MRHNA, CDR2 SNTAGT. Losses at the gene ends were 0 bases for V and 6 bases for J; bases not matched to a gene: 5. The CDR3 DNA follows: TGTGCCAGCAGTGACTCAATAGGGGGCGGCGAGCAGTACTTC. Encoded protein: CASSDSIGGGEQYF.

This clone was observed a handful of times. This rearrangement joins TRBV5-4 to TRBJ2-7; D ambiguous. The CDR3 is 13 residues long. The V end lost 3 bases, the J end lost 1 base, and 8 bases lay between the germline ends. Germline loops: CDR1 SGHNT, CDR2 YYREEE (reference sequence). CDR3 nucleotides: TGTGCCAGCAGCTCCGTGAGTTCCTACGAGCAGTACTTC. Translated, it gives CASSSVSSYEQYF.

The CDR3 nucleotides are TGTGCCAGCAGCTTATCAGGGCAAGTTGGCTACACCTTC. It translates to CASSLSGQVGYTF. The rearrangement joins TRBV11-1 to TRBJ1-2; maybe TRBD1 (5 bases). Germline values: CDR1 SGHAT, CDR2 FQDESV (reference sequence). The germline V and J ends were trimmed by 2 bases and 7 bases, with 11 bases remaining between them. This CDR3 is 13 amino acids long.

The rearrangement uses TRBV28 and TRBJ2-7; 7 bases align to TRBD2. The CDR3 spans 14 residues. The V segment lost 6 bases and the J segment 0 bases; nucleotides outside the gene matches: 5. Germline lookup yields CDR1 MDHEN and CDR2 SYDVKM. CDR3 nucleotide sequence: TGTGCCAGCAGATTGACTAGCATCTCCTACGAGCAGTACTTC. This translates into CASRLTSISYEQYF.

This clone is a singleton in its sample. CDR3 protein: CASSQGTGGFSSGNTIYF. The CDR3 nucleotides are TGTGCCAGCAGCCAAGGGACAGGGGGCTTCAGCTCTGGAAACACCATATATTTT. The chain uses TRBV3-1 (or the pseudogene TRBV3-2) and TRBJ1-3; the match to TRBD1 covers 11 bases. CDR3 length equals 18 residues. Trimming cost V 1 base and J 0 bases; bases outside gene matches: 5. The germline V gene encodes CDR1 LGHDT and CDR2 YNNKEL (reference sequence).

The V and J genes are TRBV4-1 and TRBJ2-3; tentative D call: TRBD1 (6 bases). Germline CDR1 reads MGHRA; CDR2 reads YSYEKL. This CDR3 comprises 16 residues. The V end lost 1 base, the J end lost 3 bases, and 14 bases lay between the germline ends. Here the CDR3 reads CASSQVAYTGTDTQYF. Here the CDR3 DNA reads TGCGCCAGCAGCCAAGTGGCCTACACAGGGACAGATACGCAGTATTTT.

The genes are TRBV19 and TRBJ1-6, with TRBD1 matching over 8 bases. V was pared by 2 bases and J by 7 bases, with 4 bases of the junction left unmatched. This CDR3 contains 15 residues. CDR1 LNHDA and CDR2 SQIVND come from the germline V gene (reference sequence). In DNA form, the CDR3 reads TGTGCCAGTAGTATACGGACAGGGACCAATTCACCCCTCCACTTT. Translated: CASSIRTGTNSPLHF.

The chain recombines TRBV24-1 with TRBJ2-5; D unclear. Germline values: CDR1 KGHDR, CDR2 SFDVKD. This CDR3 spans 15 amino acids. V was cut by 0 bases and J by 1 base, with 8 bases left in between. CDR3 region: CATSDLFNSQETQYF. CDR3 bases: TGTGCCACCAGTGATTTGTTCAACAGCCAAGAGACCCAGTACTTC.

V gene TRBV28 combines with J gene TRBJ2-5, with 7 bases matching TRBD1. The V and J ends lost 2 bases and 1 base, in that order; junction bases with no gene match: 4. From germline, CDR1 is MDHEN and CDR2 SYDVKM. The length of the CDR3 is 15 residues. The CDR3 here is CASSLNHRGQETQYF. The CDR3 DNA is TGTGCCAGCAGTTTAAATCACAGGGGCCAAGAGACCCAGTACTTC.

This clone has just one count. The chain links TRBV5-1 to TRBJ2-1; tentative D call: TRBD2 (6 bases). Trimming took 4 bases from V and 4 from J, leaving 18 bases between them. Germline V lookup: CDR1 SGHRS, CDR2 YFSETQ. CDR3 length equals 16 residues. CDR3 residues: CASSPPTSHPYNEQFF. In DNA form, the CDR3 reads TGCGCCAGCAGCCCACCCACTAGCCACCCGTACAATGAGCAGTTCTTC.

This chain joins TRBV6-5 and TRBJ2-3, with 8 bases lining up with TRBD1. Germline CDR1 MNHEY, CDR2 SVGAGI. There are 14 residues in the CDR3. With V trimmed by 8 bases and J by 4 bases, 8 bases remained unmatched. CDR3 residues: CASLDRGKADTQYF. Written as DNA, the CDR3 is TGTGCCAGCCTAGACAGGGGAAAGGCAGATACGCAGTATTTT.

The chain is built from TRBV21-1 and TRBJ1-3. TRBV21-1 is flagged as a pseudogene. CDR3 length: 15 amino acids. The CDR3 sequence is CARNQRGGGGNTIYF. The CDR3 nucleotides read TGTGCCAGAAACCAAAGGGGGGGAGGTGGAAACACCATATATTTT.

This clone was observed a single time. This rearrangement joins TRBV7-9 to TRBJ2-2; 13 bases map to TRBD2. Germline CDR1 reads SEHNR; CDR2 reads FQNEAQ (reference sequence). This CDR3 spans 16 amino acids. V shed 5 bases, J shed 4 bases, and the junction held 4 bases outside the gene matches. The CDR3 coding sequence is TGTGCCAGCAGCCGGGGACTAGCGGGGAGCACCGGGGAGCTGTTTTTT. Amino acids: CASSRGLAGSTGELFF.

There are a few counts of this clone. The CDR3 nucleotides are TGTGCCAGCAGCCAATTTGGGGCGTCTCTTAACTATGGCTACACCTTC. It encodes CASSQFGASLNYGYTF. This chain links TRBV16 with TRBJ1-2; D is possibly TRBD1 (5 bases). This CDR3 has 16 amino acids. In germline, CDR1 is KGHSY, CDR2 FQNENV. V lost 1 base to trimming and J lost 1 base, with 13 bases between them. Complete variable domain (other parts from reference TRBV16 and TRBJ1-2): GEEVAQTPKHLVRGEGQKAKLYCAPIKGHSYVFWYQQVLKNEFKFLISFQNENVFDETGMPKERFSAKCLPNSPCSLEIQATKLEDSAVYFCASSQFGASLNYGYTFGSGTRLTVV.

The V gene is TRBV11-2, the J gene TRBJ2-5, with TRBD1 as a possible D gene (5 bases). The CDR3 covers 15 residues. Germline CDR1 and CDR2: SGHAT and FQNNGV. V shed 2 bases and J shed 4 bases, with 14 bases lying between them. CDR3 DNA sequence: TGTGCCAGCAGCTTACTCAGGGCCCTGGGAGAGACCCAGTACTTC. Its protein product is CASSLLRALGETQYF.

Note on this clone: One junction end does not reproduce the germline sequence, and a read error may be involved. This chain links TRBV2 with TRBJ1-4; D might be TRBD1 (6 bases). The germline gives CDR1 SNHLY, CDR2 FYNNEI. The CDR3 extends over 14 amino acids. In nucleotides, the CDR3 is TGTGCCAGCGGTGATCCACAGGGCCGGGAAAAACTGTTTTTT. As protein: CASGDPQGREKLFF.

The rearrangement links TRBV24-1 to TRBJ1-2; 7 bases line up with TRBD1. The CDR3 has 13 residues. Trimming removed 5 bases from V and 7 bases from J; junction bases left unmatched: 6. Looked up from germline, CDR1 is KGHDR and CDR2 is SFDVKD. This CDR3 reads CATSARQGFGYTF. Here the CDR3 DNA reads TGTGCCACCAGTGCTAGACAGGGCTTTGGCTACACCTTC.